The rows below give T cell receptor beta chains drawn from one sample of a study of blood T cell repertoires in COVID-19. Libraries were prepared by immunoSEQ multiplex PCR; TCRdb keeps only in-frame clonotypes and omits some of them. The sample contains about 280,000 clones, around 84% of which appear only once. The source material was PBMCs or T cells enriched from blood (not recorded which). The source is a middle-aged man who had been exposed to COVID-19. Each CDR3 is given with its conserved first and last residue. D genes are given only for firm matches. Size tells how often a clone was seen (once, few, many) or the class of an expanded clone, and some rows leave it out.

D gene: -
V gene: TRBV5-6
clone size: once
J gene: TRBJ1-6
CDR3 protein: CASSLGVGANSPLHF
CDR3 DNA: TGTGCCAGCAGCTTAGGGGTGGGGGCTAATTCACCCCTCCACTTT

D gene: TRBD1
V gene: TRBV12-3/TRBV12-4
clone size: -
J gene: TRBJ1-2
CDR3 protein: CASRDSYYGYTF
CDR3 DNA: TGTGCCAGCCGGGACAGTTACTATGGCTACACCTTC

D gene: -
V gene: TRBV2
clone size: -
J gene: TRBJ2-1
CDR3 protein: CASKRTGDLNEQFF
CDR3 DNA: TGTGCCAGCAAAAGGACGGGGGATCTGAATGAGCAGTTCTTC

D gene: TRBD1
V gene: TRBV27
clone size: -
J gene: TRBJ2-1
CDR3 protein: CASSMTDRGMDEQFF
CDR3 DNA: TGTGCCAGCAGTATGACGGACAGGGGTATGGATGAGCAGTTCTTC

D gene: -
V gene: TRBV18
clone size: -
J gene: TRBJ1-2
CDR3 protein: CASSPRTTGVGQTPNGYTF
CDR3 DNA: TGTGCCAGCTCACCCAGAACCACAGGCGTGGGGCAAACCCCCAATGGCTACACCTTC

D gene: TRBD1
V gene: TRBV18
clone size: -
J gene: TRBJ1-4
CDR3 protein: CASSPDREKLFF
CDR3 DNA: TGTGCCAGCTCACCGGACAGGGAAAAACTGTTTTTT

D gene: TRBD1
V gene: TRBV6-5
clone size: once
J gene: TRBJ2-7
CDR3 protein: CASRDRTYEQYF
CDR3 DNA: TGTGCCAGCCGGGACAGGACCTACGAGCAGTACTTC

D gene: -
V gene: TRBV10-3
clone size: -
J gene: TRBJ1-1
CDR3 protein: CAIRDQENQAFF
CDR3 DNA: TGTGCCATCAGAGACCAGGAAAACCAAGCTTTCTTT

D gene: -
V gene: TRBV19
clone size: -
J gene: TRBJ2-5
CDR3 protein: CASSPTTVQETQYF
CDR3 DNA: TGTGCCAGTAGTCCGACGACAGTCCAAGAGACCCAGTACTTC

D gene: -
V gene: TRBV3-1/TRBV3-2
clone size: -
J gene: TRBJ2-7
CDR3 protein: CASSQDHAGSHYEQYF
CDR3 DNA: TGTGCCAGCAGCCAAGATCACGCCGGGAGCCACTACGAGCAGTACTTC

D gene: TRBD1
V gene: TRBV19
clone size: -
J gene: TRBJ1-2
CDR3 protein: CASKTPGQQYGYTF
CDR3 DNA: TGTGCCAGTAAAACCCCGGGACAGCAATATGGCTACACCTTC